The entry that follows covers one T cell receptor (beta chain) sequence. The antigen is not known. Germline values: CDR1 SGHTA, CDR2 FQGTGA. The V and J ends lost 2 bases and 0 bases respectively, with 8 bases between them. This CDR3 spans 15 amino acids. This specimen comes from a study of vaccination and CD4 T cells after COVID-19. Across the whole study: Convalescent individuals numbered four females and six males, two being Hispanic. Each post-COVID sample was drawn after diagnosis, and the median interval was roughly 97 days (range 35 to 161). The control cultures got either a CEFX pool, an HIV-1 Nef pool, or no peptide at all.

The treatment was: roughly ten-day PBMC culture with coronavirus spike peptide pools or control peptides (ViraFEST assay). Collection of the unexposed donor's CD4+ T cells took place before the COVID-19 pandemic (2011-2018). Wells that each held roughly 2 million PBMCs were cultured with roughly 9.5 IU/ml IL-2 and approximately 9.5 ug/ml peptide pools. Sequenced with the Oncomine TCR Beta short-read assay was DNA taken from cultured CD4+ T cells. TCRdb analysed the PCR reads with MiXCR anew, one entry per CDR3 protein. The profile shows 7,000 or so distinct CDR3 sequences, about 38% of them singletons.

The receptor was isolated from a human donor in good health. Material: CD4+ T cells from blood, cultured in vitro. The rearrangement joins TRBV7-3 to TRBJ2-1; D perhaps matches TRBD2 (6 bases). The CDR3 sequence: CASSLAGTSYNEQFF. The CDR3 nucleotides read TGTGCCAGCAGCTTAGCGGGGACCTCCTACAATGAGCAGTTCTTC.